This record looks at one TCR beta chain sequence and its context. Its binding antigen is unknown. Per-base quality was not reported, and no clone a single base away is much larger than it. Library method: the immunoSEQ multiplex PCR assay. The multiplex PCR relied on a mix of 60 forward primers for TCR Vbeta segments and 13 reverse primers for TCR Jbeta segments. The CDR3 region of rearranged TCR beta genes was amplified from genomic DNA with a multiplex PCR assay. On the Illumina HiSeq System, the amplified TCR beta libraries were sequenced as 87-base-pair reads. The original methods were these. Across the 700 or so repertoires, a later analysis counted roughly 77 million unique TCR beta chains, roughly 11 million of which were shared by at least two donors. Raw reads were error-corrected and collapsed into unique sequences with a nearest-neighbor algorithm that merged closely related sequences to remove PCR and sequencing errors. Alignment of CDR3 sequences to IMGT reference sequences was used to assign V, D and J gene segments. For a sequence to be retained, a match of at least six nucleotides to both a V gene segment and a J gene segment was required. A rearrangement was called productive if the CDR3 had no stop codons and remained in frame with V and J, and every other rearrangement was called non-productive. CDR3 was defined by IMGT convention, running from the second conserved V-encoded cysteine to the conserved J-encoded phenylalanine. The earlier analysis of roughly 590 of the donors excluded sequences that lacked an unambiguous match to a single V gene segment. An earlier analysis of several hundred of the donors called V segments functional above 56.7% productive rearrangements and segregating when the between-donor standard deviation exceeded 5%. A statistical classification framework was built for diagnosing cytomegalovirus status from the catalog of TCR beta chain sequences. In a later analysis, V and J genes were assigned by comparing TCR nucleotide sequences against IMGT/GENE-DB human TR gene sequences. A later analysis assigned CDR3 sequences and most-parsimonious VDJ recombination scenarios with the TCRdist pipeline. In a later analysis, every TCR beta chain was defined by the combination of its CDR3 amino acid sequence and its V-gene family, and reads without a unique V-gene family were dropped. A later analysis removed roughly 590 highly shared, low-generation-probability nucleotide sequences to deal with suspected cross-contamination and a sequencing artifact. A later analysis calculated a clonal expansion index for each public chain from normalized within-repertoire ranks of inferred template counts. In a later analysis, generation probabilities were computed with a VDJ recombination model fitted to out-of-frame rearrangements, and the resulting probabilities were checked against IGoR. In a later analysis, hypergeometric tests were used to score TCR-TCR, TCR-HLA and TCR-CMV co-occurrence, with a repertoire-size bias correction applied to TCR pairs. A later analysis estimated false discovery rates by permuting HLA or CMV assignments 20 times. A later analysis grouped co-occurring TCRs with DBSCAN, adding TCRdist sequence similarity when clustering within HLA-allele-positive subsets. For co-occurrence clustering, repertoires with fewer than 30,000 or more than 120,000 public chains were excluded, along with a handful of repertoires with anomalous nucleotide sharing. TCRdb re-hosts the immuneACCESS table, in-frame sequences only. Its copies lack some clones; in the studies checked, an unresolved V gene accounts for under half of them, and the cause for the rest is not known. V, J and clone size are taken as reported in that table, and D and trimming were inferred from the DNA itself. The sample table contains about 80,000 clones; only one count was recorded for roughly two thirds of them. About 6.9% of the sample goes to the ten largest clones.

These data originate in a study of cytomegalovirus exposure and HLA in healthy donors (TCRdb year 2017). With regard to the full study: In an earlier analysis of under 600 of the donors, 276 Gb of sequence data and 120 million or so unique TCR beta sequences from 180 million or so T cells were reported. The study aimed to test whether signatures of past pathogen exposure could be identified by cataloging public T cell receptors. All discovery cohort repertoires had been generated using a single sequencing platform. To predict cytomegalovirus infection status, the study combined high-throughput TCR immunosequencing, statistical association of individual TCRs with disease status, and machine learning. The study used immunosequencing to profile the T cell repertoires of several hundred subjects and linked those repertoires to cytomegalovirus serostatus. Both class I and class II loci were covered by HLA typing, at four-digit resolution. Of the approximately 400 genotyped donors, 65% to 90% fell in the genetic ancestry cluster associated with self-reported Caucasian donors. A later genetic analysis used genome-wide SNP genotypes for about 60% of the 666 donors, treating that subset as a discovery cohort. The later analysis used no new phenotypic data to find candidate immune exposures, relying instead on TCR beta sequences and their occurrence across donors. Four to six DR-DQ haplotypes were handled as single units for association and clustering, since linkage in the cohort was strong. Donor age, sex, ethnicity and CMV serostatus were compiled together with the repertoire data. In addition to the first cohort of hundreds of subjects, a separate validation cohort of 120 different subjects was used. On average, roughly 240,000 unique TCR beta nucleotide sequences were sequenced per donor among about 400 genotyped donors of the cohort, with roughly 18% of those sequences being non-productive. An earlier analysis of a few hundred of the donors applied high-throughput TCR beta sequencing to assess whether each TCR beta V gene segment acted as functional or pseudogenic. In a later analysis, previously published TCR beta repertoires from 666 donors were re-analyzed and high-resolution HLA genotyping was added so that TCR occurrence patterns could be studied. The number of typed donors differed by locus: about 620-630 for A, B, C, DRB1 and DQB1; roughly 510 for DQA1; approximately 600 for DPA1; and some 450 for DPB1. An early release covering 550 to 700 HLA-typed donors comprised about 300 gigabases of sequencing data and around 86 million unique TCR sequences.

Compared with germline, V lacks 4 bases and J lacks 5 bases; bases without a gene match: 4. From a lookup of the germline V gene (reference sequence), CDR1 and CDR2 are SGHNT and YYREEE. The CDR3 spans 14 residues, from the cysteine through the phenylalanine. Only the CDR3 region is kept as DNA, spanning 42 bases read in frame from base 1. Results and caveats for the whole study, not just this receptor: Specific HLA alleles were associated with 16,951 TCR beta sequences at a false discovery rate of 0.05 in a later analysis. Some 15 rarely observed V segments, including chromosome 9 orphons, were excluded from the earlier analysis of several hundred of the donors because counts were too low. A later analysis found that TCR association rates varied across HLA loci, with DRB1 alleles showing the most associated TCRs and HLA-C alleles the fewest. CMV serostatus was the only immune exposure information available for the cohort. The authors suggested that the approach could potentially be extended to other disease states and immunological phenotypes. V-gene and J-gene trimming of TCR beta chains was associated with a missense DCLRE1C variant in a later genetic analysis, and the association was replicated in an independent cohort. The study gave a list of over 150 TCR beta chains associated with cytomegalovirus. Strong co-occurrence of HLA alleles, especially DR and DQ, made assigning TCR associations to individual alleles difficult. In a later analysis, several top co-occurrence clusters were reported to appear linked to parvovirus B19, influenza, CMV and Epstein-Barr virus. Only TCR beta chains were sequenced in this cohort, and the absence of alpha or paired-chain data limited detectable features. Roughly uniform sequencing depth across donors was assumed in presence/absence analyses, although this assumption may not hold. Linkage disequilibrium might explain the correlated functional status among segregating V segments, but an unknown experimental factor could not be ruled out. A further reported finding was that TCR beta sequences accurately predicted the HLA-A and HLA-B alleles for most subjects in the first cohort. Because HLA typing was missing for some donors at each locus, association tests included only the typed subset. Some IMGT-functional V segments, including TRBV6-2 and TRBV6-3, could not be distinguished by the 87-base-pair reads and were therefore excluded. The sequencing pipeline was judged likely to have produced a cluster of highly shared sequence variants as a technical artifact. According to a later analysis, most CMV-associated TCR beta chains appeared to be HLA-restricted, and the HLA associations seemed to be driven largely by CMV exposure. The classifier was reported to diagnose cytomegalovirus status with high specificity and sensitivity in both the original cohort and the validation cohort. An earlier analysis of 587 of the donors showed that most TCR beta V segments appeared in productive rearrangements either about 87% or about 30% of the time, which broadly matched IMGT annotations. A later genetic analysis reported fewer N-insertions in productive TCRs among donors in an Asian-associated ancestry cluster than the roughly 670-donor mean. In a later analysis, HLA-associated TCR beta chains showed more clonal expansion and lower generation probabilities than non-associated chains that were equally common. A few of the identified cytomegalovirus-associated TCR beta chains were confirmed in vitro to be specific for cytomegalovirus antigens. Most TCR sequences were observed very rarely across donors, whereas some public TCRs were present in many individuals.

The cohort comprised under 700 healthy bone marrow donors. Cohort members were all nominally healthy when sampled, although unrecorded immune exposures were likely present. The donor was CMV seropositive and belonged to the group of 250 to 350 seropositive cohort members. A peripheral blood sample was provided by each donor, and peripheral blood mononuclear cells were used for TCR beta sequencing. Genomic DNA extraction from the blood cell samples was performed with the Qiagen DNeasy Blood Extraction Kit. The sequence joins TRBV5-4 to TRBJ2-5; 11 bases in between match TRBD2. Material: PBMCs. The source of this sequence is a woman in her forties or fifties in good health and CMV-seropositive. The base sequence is TGTGCCAGCAGCATGACTAGCGGGGCGGAGACCCAGTACTTC. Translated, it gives CASSMTSGAETQYF.